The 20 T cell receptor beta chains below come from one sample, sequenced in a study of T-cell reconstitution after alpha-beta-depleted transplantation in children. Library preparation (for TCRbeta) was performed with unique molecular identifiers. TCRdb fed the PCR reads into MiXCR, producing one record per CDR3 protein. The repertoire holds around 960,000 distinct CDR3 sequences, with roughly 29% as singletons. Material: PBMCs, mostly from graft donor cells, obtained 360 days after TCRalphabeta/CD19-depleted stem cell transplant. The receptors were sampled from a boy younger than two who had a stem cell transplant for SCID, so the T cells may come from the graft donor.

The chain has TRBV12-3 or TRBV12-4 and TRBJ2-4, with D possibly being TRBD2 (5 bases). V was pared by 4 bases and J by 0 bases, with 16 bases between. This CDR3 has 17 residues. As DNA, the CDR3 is TGTGCCAGCAGTTCCAGGAGGATGGGAATAGCCAAAAACATTCAGTACTTC. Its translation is CASSSRRMGIAKNIQYF.

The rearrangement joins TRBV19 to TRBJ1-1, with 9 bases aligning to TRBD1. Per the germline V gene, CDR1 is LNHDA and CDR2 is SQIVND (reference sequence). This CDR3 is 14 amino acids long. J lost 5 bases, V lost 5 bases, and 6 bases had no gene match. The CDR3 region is CASSHGTGITEAFF. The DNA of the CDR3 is TGTGCCAGTAGTCACGGGACAGGGATAACTGAAGCTTTCTTT.

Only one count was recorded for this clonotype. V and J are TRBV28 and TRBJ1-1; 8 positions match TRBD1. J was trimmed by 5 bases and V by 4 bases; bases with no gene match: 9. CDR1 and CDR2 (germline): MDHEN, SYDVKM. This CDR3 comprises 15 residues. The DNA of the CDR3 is TGTGCCAGCAGTTCACCGACAGGGGTAGGGACTGAAGCTTTCTTT. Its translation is CASSSPTGVGTEAFF.

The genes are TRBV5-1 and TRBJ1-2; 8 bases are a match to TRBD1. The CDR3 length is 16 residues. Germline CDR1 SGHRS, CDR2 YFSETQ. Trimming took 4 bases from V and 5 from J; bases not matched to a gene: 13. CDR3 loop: CASSPPPGQDVYGYTF. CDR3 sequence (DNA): TGCGCCAGCAGCCCGCCCCCGGGACAGGATGTATATGGCTACACCTTC.

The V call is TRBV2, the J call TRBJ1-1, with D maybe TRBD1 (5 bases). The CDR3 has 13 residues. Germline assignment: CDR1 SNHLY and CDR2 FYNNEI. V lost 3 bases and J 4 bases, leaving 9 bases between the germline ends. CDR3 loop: CASSDRAGTEAFF. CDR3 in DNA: TGTGCCAGCAGTGACAGGGCGGGCACTGAAGCTTTCTTT.

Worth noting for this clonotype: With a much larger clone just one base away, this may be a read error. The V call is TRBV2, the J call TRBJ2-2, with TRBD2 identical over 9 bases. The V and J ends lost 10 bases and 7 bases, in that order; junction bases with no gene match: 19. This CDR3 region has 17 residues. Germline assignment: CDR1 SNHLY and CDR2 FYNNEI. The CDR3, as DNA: TGTGCCATCAGCCTCACTCATTTCATAGCGGGGGACGGGGAGCTGTTTTTT. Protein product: CAISLTHFIAGDGELFF.

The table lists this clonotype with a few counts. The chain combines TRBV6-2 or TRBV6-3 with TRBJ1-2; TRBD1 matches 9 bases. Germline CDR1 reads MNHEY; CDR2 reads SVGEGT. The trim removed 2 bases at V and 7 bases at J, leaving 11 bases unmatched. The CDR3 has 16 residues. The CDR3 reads CASSYAGTGSQGGYTF. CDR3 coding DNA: TGTGCCAGCAGTTACGCCGGGACAGGGTCACAGGGTGGCTACACCTTC.

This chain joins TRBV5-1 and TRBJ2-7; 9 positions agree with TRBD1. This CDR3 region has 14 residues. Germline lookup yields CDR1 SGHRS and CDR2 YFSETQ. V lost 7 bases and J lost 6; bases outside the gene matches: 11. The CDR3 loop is CASSAGTGFREQYF. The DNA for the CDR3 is TGCGCCAGCTCGGCCGGGACAGGGTTCCGCGAGCAGTACTTC.

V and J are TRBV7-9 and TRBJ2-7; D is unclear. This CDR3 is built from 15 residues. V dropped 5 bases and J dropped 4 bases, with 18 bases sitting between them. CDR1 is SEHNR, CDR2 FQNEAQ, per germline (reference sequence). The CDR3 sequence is CASSRALADIYEQYF. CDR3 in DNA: TGTGCCAGCAGCCGCGCCCTGGCAGACATTTACGAGCAGTACTTC.

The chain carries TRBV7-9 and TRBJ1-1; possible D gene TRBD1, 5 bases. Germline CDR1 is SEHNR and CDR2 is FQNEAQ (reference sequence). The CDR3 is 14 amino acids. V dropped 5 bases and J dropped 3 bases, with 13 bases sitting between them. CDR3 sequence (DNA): TGTGCCAGCAGCCAAGTAGGGGTATACACTGAAGCTTTCTTT. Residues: CASSQVGVYTEAFF.

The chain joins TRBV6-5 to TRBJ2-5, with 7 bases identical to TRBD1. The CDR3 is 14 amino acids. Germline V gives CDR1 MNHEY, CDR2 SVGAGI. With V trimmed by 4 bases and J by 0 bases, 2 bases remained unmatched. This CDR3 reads CASSSDRYQETQYF. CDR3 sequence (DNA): TGTGCCAGCAGTTCGGACAGGTACCAAGAGACCCAGTACTTC.

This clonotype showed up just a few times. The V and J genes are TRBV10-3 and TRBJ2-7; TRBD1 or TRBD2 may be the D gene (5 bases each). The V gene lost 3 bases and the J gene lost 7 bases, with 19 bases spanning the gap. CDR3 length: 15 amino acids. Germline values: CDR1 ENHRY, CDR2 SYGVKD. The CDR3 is CAISESSGRIGEQYF. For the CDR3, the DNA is TGTGCCATCAGTGAATCTTCGGGACGGATAGGGGAGCAGTACTTC.

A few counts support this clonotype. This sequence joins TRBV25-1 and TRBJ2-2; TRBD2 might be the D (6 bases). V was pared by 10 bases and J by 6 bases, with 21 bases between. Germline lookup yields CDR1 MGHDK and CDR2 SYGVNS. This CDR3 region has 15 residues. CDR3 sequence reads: CATLSGEALAGELFF. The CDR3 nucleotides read TGTGCCACCCTAAGTGGGGAGGCGTTGGCCGGGGAGCTGTTTTTT.

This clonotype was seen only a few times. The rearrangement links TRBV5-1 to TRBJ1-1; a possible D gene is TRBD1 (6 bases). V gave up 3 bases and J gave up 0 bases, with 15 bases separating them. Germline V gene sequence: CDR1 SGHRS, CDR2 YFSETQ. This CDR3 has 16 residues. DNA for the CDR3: TGCGCCAGCAGCTATGAGGGCGGACAGATGAACACTGAAGCTTTCTTT. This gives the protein CASSYEGGQMNTEAFF. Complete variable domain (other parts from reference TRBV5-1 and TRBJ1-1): KAGVTQTPRYLIKTRGQQVTLSCSPISGHRSVSWYQQTPGQGLQFLFEYFSETQRNKGNFPGRFSGRQFSNSRSEMNVSTLELGDSALYLCASSYEGGQMNTEAFFGQGTRLTVV.

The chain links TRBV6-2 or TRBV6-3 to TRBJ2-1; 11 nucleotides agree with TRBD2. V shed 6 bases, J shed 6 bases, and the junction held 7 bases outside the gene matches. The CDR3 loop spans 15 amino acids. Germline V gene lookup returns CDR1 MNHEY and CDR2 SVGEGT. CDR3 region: CASRNSGGAVNEQFF. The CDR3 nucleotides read TGTGCCAGCAGAAATAGCGGGGGGGCAGTCAATGAGCAGTTCTTC.

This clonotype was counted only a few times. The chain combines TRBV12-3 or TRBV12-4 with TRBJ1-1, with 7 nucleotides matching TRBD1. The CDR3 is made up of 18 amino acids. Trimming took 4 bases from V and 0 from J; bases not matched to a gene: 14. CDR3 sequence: CASSSFYPPGGMNTEAFF. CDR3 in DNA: TGTGCCAGCAGTTCTTTTTACCCTCCAGGGGGAATGAACACTGAAGCTTTCTTT.

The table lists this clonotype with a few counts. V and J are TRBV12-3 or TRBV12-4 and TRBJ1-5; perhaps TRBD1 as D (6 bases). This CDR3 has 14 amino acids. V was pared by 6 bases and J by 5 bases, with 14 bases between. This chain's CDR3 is CASSPVGGHQPQHF. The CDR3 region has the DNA TGTGCCAGCAGCCCCGTGGGGGGGCATCAGCCCCAGCATTTT.

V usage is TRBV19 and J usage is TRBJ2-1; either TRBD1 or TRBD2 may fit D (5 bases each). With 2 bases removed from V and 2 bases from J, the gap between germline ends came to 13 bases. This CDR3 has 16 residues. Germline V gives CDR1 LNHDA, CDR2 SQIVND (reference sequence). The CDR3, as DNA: TGTGCCAGTAGTATAACTCCGGGGCTACCCTACAATGAGCAGTTCTTC. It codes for CASSITPGLPYNEQFF.

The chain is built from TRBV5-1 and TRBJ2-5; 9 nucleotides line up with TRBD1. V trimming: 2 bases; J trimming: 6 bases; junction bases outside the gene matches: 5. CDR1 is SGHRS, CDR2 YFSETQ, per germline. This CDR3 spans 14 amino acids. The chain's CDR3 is CASSFYRGLKTQYF. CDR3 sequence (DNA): TGCGCCAGCAGCTTTTACAGGGGGCTGAAGACCCAGTACTTC.

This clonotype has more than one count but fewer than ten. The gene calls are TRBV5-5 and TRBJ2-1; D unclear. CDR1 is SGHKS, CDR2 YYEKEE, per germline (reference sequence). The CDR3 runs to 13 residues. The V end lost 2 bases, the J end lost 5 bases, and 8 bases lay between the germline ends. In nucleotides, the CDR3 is TGTGCCAGCAGCTTAGTAGTAAACAATGAGCAGTTCTTC. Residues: CASSLVVNNEQFF.